The entry that follows covers one T cell receptor (beta chain) sequence. Profiling relied on immunoSEQ multiplex PCR, and the TCRdb table lists in-frame clones only, not all of them. In the table there are around 220,000 clones, 80% of which are singletons. Participants were aged roughly 18 to 89 years from around 26 US areas. Cohorts were based on clinical histories the participants reported. The V end was cut by 3 bases, the J end by 6 bases, with 12 bases between. The CDR3 consists of 13 residues. Per germline, CDR1 SNHLY and CDR2 FYNNEI. These data originate in a study of blood T cell repertoires in COVID-19. Study-level information: T cells, B-cell-depleted T cells, or PBMCs provided the cDNA or gDNA that served as material.

The TCR was taken from a middle-aged woman with acute COVID-19. The specimen was PBMCs or T cells enriched from blood (not recorded which). This chain uses TRBV2 with TRBJ2-7; D is undetermined. CDR3 bases: TGTGCCAGCAGTGATACGGGTATGGGCGAGCAGTACTTC. Translated, it gives CASSDTGMGEQYF.